This passage covers 22 T cell receptor beta chains from one sample sequenced in a study of T cell clonality in common variable immunodeficiency. This table comes from immunoSEQ multiplex PCR, and its TCRdb copy is limited to in-frame clones, with some not included. The repertoire has about 35,000 clones, none seen only once; the ten largest take roughly a tenth. Source material: peripheral blood mononuclear cells. These receptors were collected from a person between 18 and 75 years old in good health.

This clone was found many times. The read finishes 3 residues shy of the CDR3 end, and the germline J gene is used to complete it. The genes are TRBV7-9 and TRBJ2-1; the match to TRBD2 covers 7 bases. The V gene end was trimmed by 5 bases and the J gene end by 2 bases; junction bases not matched to a gene: 6. The germline V gene encodes CDR1 SEHNR and CDR2 FQNEAQ (reference sequence). The CDR3 has 15 amino acids. CDR3 loop: CASSEVLATYNEQFF. CDR3 bases read: TGTGCCAGCAGCGAAGTACTAGCGACCTACAATGAG.

At least ten counts were recorded for this clone. The observed sequence ends 3 residues before the CDR3 terminus, with the missing tail filled in from the germline J gene. The chain carries TRBV7-9 and TRBJ2-2; 7 bases agree with TRBD2. Germline lookup yields CDR1 SEHNR and CDR2 FQNEAQ (reference sequence). V dropped 0 bases and J dropped 7; count of bases not matched to a gene: 2. The CDR3 runs to 14 residues. The sequenced part of the CDR3 DNA is TGTGCCAGCAGCTTAGCTACTAGCGACGGGGAG. Protein product: CASSLATSDGE. The complete CDR3 sequence is CASSLATSDGELFF. The full variable domain, completed using reference TRBV7-9 and TRBJ2-2, is DTGVSQNPRHKITKRGQNVTFRCDPISEHNRLYWYRQTLGQGPEFLTYFQNEAQLEKSRLLSDRFSAERPKGSFSTLEIQRTEQGDSAMYLCASSLATSDGELFFGEGSRLTVL.

This clone has at least ten counts. The sequenced fragment ends 3 residues before the CDR3 boundary, so the rest is inferred from the germline J gene. The chain has TRBV4-2 and TRBJ1-4; D is unclear. This CDR3 region has 16 residues. Germline V CDR1 and CDR2: LGHNA, YNFKEQ. V was pared by 0 bases and J by 2 bases, with 10 bases between. The sequenced CDR3 bases are TGTGCCAGCAGCCAAGATCTTAAAGCTACTAATGAAAAA. Translating gives CASSQDLKATNEK. In full, the CDR3 reads CASSQDLKATNEKLFF.

Ten or more counts support this clone. With the read ending 3 residues before the CDR3 end, the germline J gene is used to fill in that end. The rearrangement uses TRBV7-8 and TRBJ2-5, with D perhaps TRBD1 or TRBD2 (6 bases each). Germline lookup yields CDR1 SGHVS and CDR2 FQNEAQ. The CDR3 extends over 16 amino acids. V dropped 5 bases and J dropped 1 base, with 17 bases sitting between them. The covered CDR3 bases are TGTGCCAGCAGCCTTCTCGGCGGGACATCCCAAGAGACC. Its protein product is CASSLLGGTSQET. In full, the CDR3 reads CASSLLGGTSQETQYF.

This clone was counted at least ten times. Sequencing ends 3 residues short of the CDR3 end; the germline J gene provides the rest. This rearrangement joins TRBV18 to TRBJ2-3; 7 bases are a match to TRBD1. The junction had 4 bases not matched to a gene; V was cut back by 6 bases and J by 4 bases. The CDR3 is 13 residues long. Germline V gives CDR1 KGHSH, CDR2 LQKENI. CDR3 DNA (partial): TGTGCCAGCTCTCGACAGGGCTCAGATACG. Its protein is CASSRQGSDT. The full CDR3 protein is CASSRQGSDTQYF.

This clone occurred many times. The read falls 3 residues short of the CDR3 end, and the missing part is taken from the germline J gene. This chain connects TRBV28 to TRBJ2-7, with 7 bases identical to TRBD2. With 5 bases clipped from V and 5 bases from J, the junction kept 9 bases outside the gene matches. The germline V gene encodes CDR1 MDHEN and CDR2 SYDVKM. This CDR3 comprises 14 residues. The part of the CDR3 DNA that was read is TGTGCCAGCAGTGGGGACTACTCCAGACACGAG. It is translated as CASSGDYSRHE. The full CDR3 sequence reads CASSGDYSRHEQYF.

This clone was detected many times. Sequencing ends 3 residues short of the CDR3 end; the germline J gene provides the rest. The rearrangement links TRBV7-6 to TRBJ2-7, with TRBD2 as a possible D gene (5 bases). The length of the CDR3 is 13 residues. The V gene lost 1 base and the J gene lost 1 base, with 5 bases spanning the gap. Germline loops: CDR1 SGHVS, CDR2 FNYEAQ. CDR3 region: CASSLERSYEQYF. The part of the CDR3 DNA that was read is TGTGCCAGCAGCTTAGAGCGGTCCTACGAG.

This clone was recorded many times. The read ends 3 residues early relative to the CDR3; the germline J gene fills the gap. This rearrangement joins TRBV7-9 to TRBJ2-5, with D perhaps TRBD2 (5 bases). Germline CDR1 SEHNR, CDR2 FQNEAQ (reference sequence). V dropped 0 bases and J dropped 4 bases, with 12 bases sitting between them. This CDR3 has 15 amino acids. The CDR3 DNA, read in part, is TGTGCCAGCAGCTTAGCGTATCGGAGCGGAGAGACC. Protein product: CASSLAYRSGET. The CDR3 reads in full as CASSLAYRSGETQYF.

Remarks on this clone: From the germline J gene comes the end of the CDR3, since the read stops 3 residues before it. The chain uses TRBV7-1 and TRBJ2-4; 7 bases agree with TRBD1. TRBV7-1 is annotated as an ORF whose role is uncertain. The CDR3 is 21 amino acids. Trimming at V came to 3 bases and at J to 2 bases, leaving 22 bases not matched to a gene. The CDR3 DNA, read in part, is TGTGCCAGCAGCTCTGACAATCCCCCCGGGACAGAAAACCGAACCAAAAACATT. Protein product: CASSSDNPPGTENRTKNI. The whole CDR3 is CASSSDNPPGTENRTKNIQYF.

In regard to this clone: The CDR3 end lies 3 residues beyond the end of the read and is filled in from the germline J gene. This rearrangement joins TRBV18 to TRBJ2-3, with D tentatively TRBD2 (6 bases). V dropped 2 bases and J dropped 3 bases, with 12 bases sitting between them. The V gene's germline CDR1 is KGHSH and CDR2 LQKENI. CDR3 length: 15 residues. Incomplete CDR3 DNA: TGTGCCAGCTCACCAGGCGGGATGGGGACAGATACG. Translating it yields CASSPGGMGTDT. The CDR3 reads in full as CASSPGGMGTDTQYF.

The table lists this clone with many counts. The DNA ends 3 residues before the CDR3 does, and the rest of the CDR3 is filled in from the germline J gene. V and J are TRBV7-9 and TRBJ1-1; D remains ambiguous. CDR1 is SEHNR and CDR2 is FQNEAQ in the germline V gene (reference sequence). CDR3 length equals 14 residues. V was clipped by 1 base and J by 2 bases, with 8 bases between them. The CDR3 bases that were read are TGTGCCAGCAGCTTAGGGCATATAAACACTGAA. It encodes CASSLGHINTE. The full CDR3 is CASSLGHINTEAFF.

This clone was seen at least ten times. Other DNA sequences in this specimen translate into the identical CDR3. The sequenced part of the CDR3 DNA is TGTGCCAGCAGCTGGGGACAGAACACCGGGGAG. Its protein product is CASSWGQNTGE. The entire CDR3 protein is CASSWGQNTGELFF. The V gene is TRBV5-6, the J gene TRBJ2-2; D is possibly TRBD1 (6 bases). The CDR3 end lies 3 residues beyond the end of the read and is filled in from the germline J gene. Germline CDR1 SGHDT, CDR2 YYEEEE. There are 14 residues in the CDR3. V lost 3 bases and J lost 1, with 7 bases in between.

This clone is medium-sized within its sample. The read comes to an end 3 residues before the CDR3 does, leaving the germline J gene to fill in the end. V and J are TRBV5-6 and TRBJ2-4; unclear D gene. The CDR3 covers 15 residues. V lost 1 base and J 0 bases, leaving 8 bases between the germline ends. Germline V lookup: CDR1 SGHDT, CDR2 YYEEEE. CDR3: CASSLSKLAKNIQYF. The part of the CDR3 DNA that was read is TGTGCCAGCAGCTTGTCCAAACTAGCCAAAAACATT.

The table lists this clone with many counts. Read sequence stops 3 residues before the CDR3 end, and the germline J gene provides the missing end. The V and J genes are TRBV20-1 and TRBJ2-7, with D unclear. The CDR3 spans 13 residues. Trimming shortened V by 5 bases and J by 0 bases, and 11 bases separated the two germline ends. The V gene's germline CDR1 is DFQATT and CDR2 SNEGSKA (reference sequence). The CDR3 DNA, read in part, is TGCAGTGCTGCAGCGCTAGGCTCCTACGAG. This encodes CSAAALGSYE. The full CDR3 protein is CSAAALGSYEQYF.

This clone was observed at least ten times. The CDR3 here is CASSPGGLAELAKNIQYF. Incomplete CDR3 DNA: TGCGCCAGCAGCCCCGGGGGGCTAGCGGAACTAGCCAAAAACATT. This chain joins TRBV4-1 and TRBJ2-4; D is possibly TRBD2 (7 bases). Coverage ceases 3 residues before the CDR3 finishes, and the germline J gene fills in the end. Trimming left V 4 bases short and J 0 bases short, with 19 bases between. From germline, CDR1 is MGHRA and CDR2 YSYEKL. CDR3 length equals 18 residues.

This clone was recorded many times. The CDR3 goes on 3 residues after the read ends, and that part is filled in from the germline J gene. This chain connects TRBV5-1 to TRBJ2-5; 14 nucleotides align to TRBD2. This CDR3 is built from 16 residues. The V gene's germline CDR1 is SGHRS and CDR2 YFSETQ. Germline trimming cut 5 bases from V and 2 bases from J; bases unmatched to any gene: 5. The CDR3 sequence: CASREGLAGGQETQYF. The sequenced part of the CDR3 DNA is TGCGCCAGCAGGGAAGGACTAGCGGGAGGTCAAGAGACC.

This clone was recorded many times. The read terminates 3 residues before the CDR3 end, so the remaining end is supplied by the germline J gene. The chain recombines TRBV6-1 with TRBJ2-7, with D perhaps assigned TRBD1 or TRBD2 (5 bases each). Germline V lookup: CDR1 MNHNS, CDR2 SASEGT. Trimming stripped 2 bases from V and 2 bases from J, with 16 bases between. The CDR3 has 16 residues. The chain's CDR3 is CASSEYLTEGPYEQYF. The CDR3 bases that were read are TGTGCCAGCAGTGAATATCTGACAGAGGGTCCCTACGAG.

Ten or more counts support this clone. The CDR3 goes on 3 residues after the read ends, and that part is filled in from the germline J gene. This chain connects TRBV6-2 or TRBV6-3 to TRBJ2-6; D is unresolved. From germline, CDR1 is MNHEY and CDR2 SVGEGT. This CDR3 has 15 amino acids. The V end was cut by 4 bases, the J end by 2 bases, with 9 bases between. CDR3 bases read: TGTGCCAGCAGTTTCAAGGTACCTGGGGCCAACGTC. This codes for CASSFKVPGANV. The whole CDR3 region reads CASSFKVPGANVLTF.

About this clone itself: Since a much larger clone is just one base distant, this may be a read error. The CDR3 protein is CASSRDRNTEAFF. CDR3 DNA (partial): TGTGCCAGCAGCCGGGACAGGAACACTGAA. The V and J genes are TRBV7-6 and TRBJ1-1; 7 bases agree with TRBD1. The DNA ends 3 residues before the CDR3 does, and the rest of the CDR3 is filled in from the germline J gene. The CDR3 spans 13 residues. V shed 5 bases and J 1 base; nucleotides not matched to a gene: 1. CDR1 is SGHVS, CDR2 FNYEAQ, per germline.

This clone was seen repeatedly, ten times or more. The read ends 3 residues before the CDR3 terminus; that terminus is restored from the germline J gene. The chain uses TRBV2 and TRBJ1-3, with 7 bases identical to TRBD1. Germline trimming cut 4 bases from V and 3 bases from J; bases unmatched to any gene: 3. Germline CDR1 SNHLY, CDR2 FYNNEI. The CDR3 is made up of 14 amino acids. CDR3 region: CASSGTGIGNTIYF. The sequenced CDR3 bases are TGTGCCAGCAGTGGGACAGGTATTGGAAACACC.

This clone has at least ten counts. Sequencing ends 3 residues short of the CDR3 end; the germline J gene provides the rest. The chain carries TRBV4-1 and TRBJ2-5; D may be TRBD2 (6 bases). CDR1 is MGHRA, CDR2 YSYEKL, per germline. Trimming pared 3 bases from V and 1 base from J, leaving 15 bases between. The CDR3 covers 16 residues. The CDR3 loop reads CASSQVSGALQETQYF. The CDR3 DNA, read in part, is TGCGCCAGCAGCCAGGTTAGCGGAGCACTCCAAGAGACC.

This clone was observed at least ten times. The read terminates 3 residues before the CDR3 end, so the remaining end is supplied by the germline J gene. The chain has TRBV5-6 and TRBJ2-7; 9 bases align to TRBD1. This CDR3 has 13 residues. Germline lookup yields CDR1 SGHDT and CDR2 YYEEEE. The trim removed 4 bases at V and 4 bases at J, leaving 3 bases unmatched. The sequenced part of the CDR3 DNA is TGTGCCAGCAGCCGGGGACAGGGTTACGAG. Its protein is CASSRGQGYE. The CDR3 as a whole reads CASSRGQGYEQYF.